The 12 T cell receptor beta chains below come from one sample, sequenced in a study of T cells in Graves' hyperthyroidism and ophthalmopathy. The investigators amplified TCR beta CDR3 regions from RNA transcripts. A set of HTBI primers served as the primers for a first-round RT-PCR of the TCR CDR3. TCRdb redid the calling of the multiplex PCR reads with MiXCR, one entry per CDR3 protein. The sample includes hundreds of thousands of distinct CDR3 sequences, about 14% of them seen just once. The sample taken for sequencing was blood. These receptors originate from a woman in her 30s with Graves' hyperthyroidism.

The chain is built from TRBV7-2 and TRBJ2-7; perhaps D is TRBD1 or TRBD2 (5 bases each). Germline V CDR1 and CDR2: SGHTA, FQGNSA. The V and J ends lost 4 bases and 3 bases respectively, with 16 bases between them. The CDR3 spans 15 residues. The DNA of the CDR3 is TGTGCCAGCAGCTCCCCCTTCGGGACGGACTACGAGCAGTACTTC. Translated, it gives CASSSPFGTDYEQYF.

The chain couples TRBV5-1 to TRBJ2-7; weak D call: TRBD1 (6 bases). Between the trimmed V and J ends, which lost 4 bases and 2 bases, there was a span of 10 bases. CDR3 length: 13 amino acids. Germline V gives CDR1 SGHRS, CDR2 YFSETQ. The CDR3 bases are TGCGCCAGCAGCGCGGACAGACCCTACGAGCAGTACTTC. It codes for CASSADRPYEQYF.

Many counts were recorded for this clonotype. The chain links TRBV6-1 to TRBJ2-1; tentatively, D is TRBD1 or TRBD2 (6 bases each). The CDR3 has 13 residues. Trimming stripped 1 base from V and 12 bases from J, with 13 bases between. In germline, CDR1 is MNHNS, CDR2 SASEGT. In DNA, the CDR3 is TGTGCCAGCAGTGAAGGGGGGGACACGGCGCAGTTCTTC. Protein: CASSEGGDTAQFF.

This clonotype appeared many times. This sequence joins TRBV2 and TRBJ2-1; no definite D call. Germline V CDR1 and CDR2: SNHLY, FYNNEI. The V end was cut by 10 bases, the J end by 5 bases, with 9 bases between. There are 11 residues in the CDR3. This chain's CDR3 is CATEENNEQFF. The CDR3 nucleotides read TGTGCCACGGAAGAAAACAATGAGCAGTTCTTC.

This clonotype has at least ten counts. This chain joins TRBV12-3 or TRBV12-4 and TRBJ1-3; no firm D call. There are 13 residues in the CDR3. V gave up 6 bases and J gave up 2 bases, with 8 bases separating them. DNA for the CDR3: TGTGCCAGCAGGCACATCGCTGGAAACACCATATATTTT. Amino acids: CASRHIAGNTIYF.

The chain recombines TRBV2 with TRBJ2-1; no definite D call. This CDR3 is 16 amino acids long. The V end lost 6 bases, the J end lost 2 bases, and 17 bases lay between the germline ends. Germline CDR1 is SNHLY and CDR2 is FYNNEI. The CDR3 here is CASRDDVPAPYNEQFF. In DNA, the CDR3 is TGTGCCAGCAGAGACGACGTTCCGGCCCCCTACAATGAGCAGTTCTTC.

The chain joins TRBV7-9 to TRBJ2-6; D uncertain. Deletions cut 7 bases from V and 0 bases from J, with 16 bases between. CDR3 length equals 17 residues. CDR1 is SEHNR, CDR2 FQNEAQ, per germline (reference sequence). In nucleotides, the CDR3 is TGTGCCAGCACAGGAAGACCAGAAGCCTCTGGGGCCAACGTCCTGACTTTC. Residues: CASTGRPEASGANVLTF.

The chain combines TRBV28 with TRBJ1-1; D gene unclear. Trimming shortened V by 6 bases and J by 3 bases, and 20 bases separated the two germline ends. The CDR3 sequence is 16 residues long. CDR1 is MDHEN, CDR2 SYDVKM, per germline. The CDR3 region is CASRLYLSGPDTEAFF. The CDR3 nucleotides are TGTGCCAGCAGGCTCTATTTATCGGGCCCAGACACTGAAGCTTTCTTT.

This rearrangement joins TRBV20-1 to TRBJ2-7; 8 positions match TRBD1. V dropped 0 bases and J dropped 4; count of bases not matched to a gene: 8. This CDR3 region has 15 residues. Germline-derived CDR1 and CDR2 are DFQATT and SNEGSKA (reference sequence). CDR3 sequence: CSARDPGQGPYEQYF. The DNA for the CDR3 is TGCAGTGCTAGAGATCCAGGACAGGGTCCTTACGAGCAGTACTTC.

This clonotype appeared many times. The J gene is TRBJ2-1, the V gene TRBV20-1; tentatively, D is TRBD1 (5 bases). In germline, CDR1 is DFQATT, CDR2 SNEGSKA (reference sequence). CDR3 length equals 14 residues. Trimming took 6 bases from V and 0 from J, leaving 12 bases between them. The DNA for the CDR3 is TGCAGTGCAATATCAGGGAACTCCTACAATGAGCAGTTCTTC. It encodes CSAISGNSYNEQFF.

This clonotype was seen many times. The rearrangement links TRBV11-3 to TRBJ2-3, with D tentatively TRBD2 (5 bases). V was pared by 5 bases and J by 8 bases, with 20 bases between. CDR1 SGHNT and CDR2 YENEEA come from the germline V gene. The CDR3 has 15 residues. CDR3 region: CASSDKRGLGGTQYF. The CDR3 bases are TGTGCCAGCAGCGACAAACGGGGTCTCGGAGGTACGCAGTATTTT.

In this sample, this clonotype turned up once. This rearrangement joins TRBV20-1 to TRBJ1-4; D call uncertain. The CDR3 runs 14 residues. V lost 0 bases and J lost 5, with 10 bases in between. Germline loops: CDR1 DFQATT, CDR2 SNEGSKA (reference sequence). The CDR3 bases are TGCAGTGCTAGAGATCTTGGTTTGAATGAAAAACTGTTTTTT. This sequence encodes CSARDLGLNEKLFF.